The 10 T cell receptor beta chains listed next were all sequenced from one sample in a study of response to subunit inactivated influenza vaccine. TCRdb reprocessed the RT-PCR reads via MiXCR and lists one record per CDR3 protein. This table has 800,000 to 1,000,000 distinct CDR3 sequences, 21% appearing once. This sample comprised PBMCs from blood, obtained about 5 days after vaccination. These receptors all stem from a man in his forties or fifties who received an inactivated influenza vaccine.

This chain links TRBV6-2 or TRBV6-3 with TRBJ2-1; no clear D. Germline values: CDR1 MNHEY, CDR2 SVGEGT. V was cut by 2 bases and J by 8 bases, with 4 bases left in between. This CDR3 has 11 amino acids. The CDR3 bases are TGTGCCAGCAGTTACCACCATGAGCAGTTCTTC. This encodes CASSYHHEQFF.

The J gene is TRBJ2-3, the V gene TRBV28; D not certain. CDR1 is MDHEN, CDR2 SYDVKM, per germline. Trimming took 2 bases from V and 2 from J, leaving 8 bases between them. This CDR3 has 14 amino acids. As DNA, the CDR3 is TGTGCCAGCAGTTTAGTAAACCCCACAGATACGCAGTATTTT. It is translated as CASSLVNPTDTQYF.

Only a few counts were recorded for this clonotype. The chain links TRBV4-3 to TRBJ1-5; 7 bases agree with TRBD1. The CDR3 consists of 15 residues. Germline V gives CDR1 LGHNA, CDR2 YSLEER. The trim removed 0 bases at V and 6 bases at J, leaving 5 bases unmatched. Written as DNA, the CDR3 is TGCGCCAGCAGCCAAGATGGACAGGTTGGTCAGCCCCAGCATTTT. As protein: CASSQDGQVGQPQHF.

The V and J genes are TRBV30 and TRBJ1-5, with 9 bases identical to TRBD1. After removal of 5 bases from V and 4 bases from J, the junction contained 6 bases not matched to a gene. Germline CDR1 reads GTSNPN; CDR2 reads SVGIG (reference sequence). The CDR3 is 14 residues long. CDR3 nucleotide sequence: TGTGCCTGGGAAGGACAGGGGCTTAATCAGCCCCAGCATTTT. Its protein product is CAWEGQGLNQPQHF.

The sample holds many counts of this clonotype. This sequence joins TRBV12-3 or TRBV12-4 and TRBJ1-1, with D possibly matching TRBD1 (6 bases). The germline V and J ends were trimmed by 6 bases and 6 bases, with 14 bases remaining between them. CDR3 size: 13 residues. The CDR3 nucleotides read TGTGCCAGCAGCTCAGGGGCTGAAGCTGAAGCTTTCTTT. It is translated as CASSSGAEAEAFF.

This clonotype has just a few counts. The chain recombines TRBV7-2 with TRBJ1-2; tentatively, D is TRBD1 (6 bases). V was cut by 5 bases and J by 7 bases, with 14 bases left in between. The CDR3 covers 13 residues. Germline loops: CDR1 SGHTA, CDR2 FQGNSA. The CDR3: CASSRTGFGGYTF. DNA for the CDR3: TGTGCCAGCAGCCGAACAGGGTTTGGTGGCTACACCTTC. The complete variable domain, with remaining parts taken from reference TRBV7-2 and TRBJ1-2, reads GAGVSQSPSNKVTEKGKDVELRCDPISGHTALYWYRQSLGQGLEFLIYFQGNSAPDKSGLPSDRFSAERTGGSVSTLTIQRTQQEDSAVYLCASSRTGFGGYTFGSGTRLTVV.

The J gene is TRBJ1-5, the V gene TRBV18; the D is unclear. This CDR3 is built from 16 residues. V lost 5 bases to trimming and J lost 2 bases, with 16 bases between them. CDR1 is KGHSH and CDR2 is LQKENI in the germline V gene. As DNA, the CDR3 is TGTGCCAGCTCAACCCTAGGCGGGTTGGGCAATCAGCCCCAGCATTTT. Protein sequence: CASSTLGGLGNQPQHF.

A few counts support this clonotype. The chain carries TRBV4-3 and TRBJ2-3; a weak D match, TRBD2 (6 bases). The CDR3 has 16 residues. Germline assignment: CDR1 LGHNA and CDR2 YSLEER. Between the trimmed V and J ends, which lost 0 bases and 2 bases, there was a span of 12 bases. The CDR3: CASSQDPGANTDTQYF. CDR3 in DNA: TGCGCCAGCAGCCAAGATCCGGGAGCTAACACAGATACGCAGTATTTT.

This clonotype was seen only a few times. This rearrangement joins TRBV7-2 to TRBJ2-7; weak D call: TRBD2 (5 bases). Germline V gives CDR1 SGHTA, CDR2 FQGNSA. Trimming pared 6 bases from V and 3 bases from J, leaving 12 bases between. This CDR3 spans 13 amino acids. CDR3: CASSGLEGYEQYF. In DNA, the CDR3 is TGTGCCAGCAGTGGACTCGAAGGCTACGAGCAGTACTTC.

This clonotype appeared a few times. The gene calls are TRBV7-2 and TRBJ2-2; 8 nucleotides line up with TRBD2. CDR1 is SGHTA and CDR2 is FQGNSA in the germline V gene. V trimming: 4 bases; J trimming: 8 bases; junction bases outside the gene matches: 12. The CDR3 is made up of 16 amino acids. This chain's CDR3 is CASSSSGGHPSGELFF. The CDR3 coding sequence is TGTGCCAGCAGCTCCAGCGGGGGACACCCGAGTGGGGAGCTGTTTTTT.